The 25 T cell receptor beta chains given below trace back to one sample, sequenced in a study of TIL therapy for anti-PD-1-resistant metastatic lung cancer (dated by TCRdb to about 2021). This sample's time point label indicates: pre-treatment sample, taken before nivolumab and TIL therapy. The immunoSEQ v3 hsTCRB kit was used to amplify TCR beta CDR3 regions from genomic DNA through bias-controlled multiplex PCR. TCRdb took over this immuneACCESS table, retaining in-frame rearrangements with V and J assigned. Such tables are incomplete; in checked studies, under half of the missing clones stem from an unresolved V gene, and the remainder is unexplained. The sample data list tens of thousands of clones, and roughly 69% of these were observed just once. The ten largest clones capture 5.5% to 8.5% of the sample. The specimen was blood, collected at baseline. These receptors all stem from a person aged 25-80 years with non-small cell lung cancer.

The V and J genes are TRBV16 and TRBJ1-1; TRBD1 might be the D (6 bases). Trimming removed 4 bases from V and 1 base from J, with 13 bases in between. The CDR3 totals 15 residues. From germline, CDR1 is KGHSY and CDR2 FQNENV. CDR3 sequence (DNA): TGTGCCAGCAGCCCCTGGTGGGGGGCGAACACTGAAGCTTTCTTT. Translating it yields CASSPWWGANTEAFF.

The chain is built from TRBV1 and TRBJ1-1. TRBV1 counts as a pseudogene. This CDR3 is 11 amino acids long. The CDR3 nucleotides read TGCACCAGCAGCCAAAGCACTGAAGCTTTCTTT. It codes for CTSSQSTEAFF.

The chain couples TRBV27 to TRBJ2-7, with 13 bases fitting TRBD2. After removal of 8 bases from V and 0 bases from J, the junction contained 4 bases not matched to a gene. This CDR3 region has 15 residues. Germline-derived CDR1 and CDR2 are MNHEY and SMNVEV (reference sequence). This CDR3 is CASGTSGISSYEQYF. The CDR3 nucleotides are TGTGCCAGCGGGACTAGCGGGATCAGCTCCTACGAGCAGTACTTC.

The rearrangement links TRBV18 to TRBJ1-1, with D maybe TRBD1 (6 bases). CDR1 and CDR2 from the germline V gene are KGHSH and LQKENI. CDR3 length: 13 residues. V shed 11 bases and J shed 0 bases, with 13 bases lying between them. The CDR3 DNA follows: TGTGCCGGCAACTCAGGGGTGAACACTGAAGCTTTCTTT. Its protein product is CAGNSGVNTEAFF.

The V call is TRBV5-1, the J call TRBJ1-4; D is unclear. The V gene's germline CDR1 is SGHRS and CDR2 YFSETQ. V was cut by 1 base and J by 6 bases, with 16 bases left in between. The CDR3 runs to 16 residues. In DNA form, the CDR3 reads TGCGCCAGCAGCTTGTTCGGGGTGGGATATTATGAAAAACTGTTTTTT. It yields the protein CASSLFGVGYYEKLFF.

V gene TRBV30 combines with J gene TRBJ1-1, with 8 nucleotides matching TRBD1. Looked up from germline, CDR1 is GTSNPN and CDR2 is SVGIG (reference sequence). V lost 8 bases and J lost 5; bases outside the gene matches: 22. The CDR3 sequence is 17 residues long. The CDR3 sequence is CAIRTGQKGSKRTEAFF. Written as DNA, the CDR3 is TGTGCCATCAGGACAGGGCAAAAGGGGTCAAAACGGACTGAAGCTTTCTTT.

Written as DNA, the CDR3 is TGTGCCAGCAGGGAAGGACAACAACTTGAAGCTTTCTTT. Residues: CASREGQQLEAFF. V usage is TRBV5-5 and J usage is TRBJ1-1; perhaps TRBD1 as D (5 bases). The CDR3 has 13 residues. With 5 bases removed from V and 7 bases from J, the gap between germline ends came to 15 bases. Germline loops: CDR1 SGHKS, CDR2 YYEKEE (reference sequence).

This chain connects TRBV7-3 to TRBJ2-1; 13 bases fit TRBD2. Trimming took 2 bases from V and 7 from J; bases not matched to a gene: 5. This CDR3 comprises 16 residues. CDR1 is SGHTA, CDR2 FQGTGA, per germline. The chain's CDR3 is CASSLWTSGSLNEQFF. Written as DNA, the CDR3 is TGTGCCAGCAGCTTATGGACTAGCGGGAGTTTGAATGAGCAGTTCTTC.

This sequence joins TRBV6-1 and TRBJ1-2, with TRBD1 matching 12 bases. The junction had 15 bases not matched to a gene; V was cut back by 2 bases and J by 8 bases. This CDR3 has 18 amino acids. Germline lookup yields CDR1 MNHNS and CDR2 SASEGT. The CDR3 region has the DNA TGTGCCAGCAGTGAATCTGCGGGACAGGGGGCCACGGTACGGGGCTACACCTTC. This gives the protein CASSESAGQGATVRGYTF.

The chain couples TRBV5-6 to TRBJ2-3; TRBD2 matches at 7 bases. V lost 0 bases to trimming and J lost 0 bases; unmatched junction nucleotides: 4. Germline values: CDR1 SGHDT, CDR2 YYEEEE. This CDR3 comprises 16 residues. The CDR3: CASSLAGSGSTDTQYF. The CDR3, as DNA: TGTGCCAGCAGCTTGGCCGGTAGCGGGAGCACAGATACGCAGTATTTT. Combining the CDR3 with reference TRBV5-6 and TRBJ2-3 gives the whole variable domain DAGVTQSPTHLIKTRGQQVTLRCSPKSGHDTVSWYQQALGQGPQFIFQYYEEEERQRGNFPDRFSGHQFPNYSSELNVNALLLGDSALYLCASSLAGSGSTDTQYFGPGTRLTVL.

V gene TRBV11-2 combines with J gene TRBJ2-7, with 11 positions matching TRBD2. The CDR3 extends over 14 amino acids. Germline CDR1 reads SGHAT; CDR2 reads FQNNGV. V gave up 8 bases and J gave up 4 bases; unmatched junction bases: 7. CDR3 protein: CASCPTSGVYEQYF. CDR3 DNA sequence: TGTGCCAGCTGCCCGACTAGCGGGGTTTACGAGCAGTACTTC.

This clone was observed once. V usage is TRBV7-9 and J usage is TRBJ2-5; D remains unclear. V lost 3 bases and J lost 5, with 19 bases in between. CDR1 SEHNR and CDR2 FQNEAQ come from the germline V gene (reference sequence). This CDR3 has 16 residues. CDR3 sequence: CASSFGKNYGRETQYF. The CDR3 DNA reads TGTGCCAGCAGCTTCGGTAAAAATTACGGTCGGGAGACCCAGTACTTC.

The chain has TRBV30 and TRBJ1-1, with 11 bases aligning to TRBD1. The CDR3 length is 16 residues. From germline, CDR1 is GTSNPN and CDR2 SVGIG (reference sequence). Losses at the gene ends were 4 bases for V and 0 bases for J; bases not matched to a gene: 7. CDR3 loop: CAWTRTGGTMNTEAFF. The CDR3 DNA sequence: TGTGCCTGGACCCGGACAGGGGGCACCATGAACACTGAAGCTTTCTTT.

This chain uses TRBV19 with TRBJ1-3, with a weak D call TRBD1 (6 bases). This CDR3 region has 17 residues. Trimming took 3 bases from V and 0 from J, leaving 15 bases between them. CDR1 LNHDA and CDR2 SQIVND come from the germline V gene (reference sequence). The CDR3 region has the DNA TGTGCCAGTAGTATTTGGGGGCAGCAGACCTCTGGAAACACCATATATTTT. Translated: CASSIWGQQTSGNTIYF.

The chain carries TRBV19 and TRBJ1-5, with D tentatively TRBD1 (6 bases). With 2 bases removed from V and 6 bases from J, the gap between germline ends came to 17 bases. The CDR3 extends over 16 amino acids. The germline gives CDR1 LNHDA, CDR2 SQIVND (reference sequence). CDR3 DNA: TGTGCCAGTAGTATAAATGCGGTCGGGGGGCCTCAGCCCCAGCATTTT. Its translation is CASSINAVGGPQPQHF.

V and J are TRBV28 and TRBJ2-1; maybe TRBD1 (5 bases). Deletions cut 5 bases from V and 6 bases from J, with 8 bases between. The CDR3 contains 12 residues. Germline V gene lookup returns CDR1 MDHEN and CDR2 SYDVKM. The DNA for the CDR3 is TGTGCCAGCAGTGATACAGGCAATGAGCAGTTCTTC. The encoded protein is CASSDTGNEQFF. The full variable domain, rest sourced from reference TRBV28 and TRBJ2-1, is DVKVTQSSRYLVKRTGEKVFLECVQDMDHENMFWYRQDPGLGLRLIYFSYDVKMKEKGDIPEGYSVSREKKERFSLILESASTNQTSMYLCASSDTGNEQFFGPGTRLTVL.

The V and J genes are TRBV5-1 and TRBJ1-6; D is unclear. Germline V CDR1 and CDR2: SGHRS, YFSETQ. The ends were cut back, 5 bases at V and 10 bases at J, with 16 bases in the middle. This CDR3 region has 14 residues. CDR3 nucleotide sequence: TGCGCCAGCAGAATGAATTACAAGGACTCACCCCTCCACTTT. It specifies CASRMNYKDSPLHF.

This chain's CDR3 is CASSDQERGETQYF. The CDR3 region has the DNA TGTGCCAGCAGTGATCAGGAACGGGGGGAGACCCAGTACTTC. The chain links TRBV11-3 to TRBJ2-5, with a tentative D call TRBD2 (6 bases). Germline V gene sequence: CDR1 SGHNT, CDR2 YENEEA. V lost 6 bases, J lost 5 bases, and 16 bases lay in between. There are 14 residues in the CDR3.

This chain joins TRBV11-2 and TRBJ2-7; D might be TRBD1 (5 bases). This CDR3 has 17 residues. Germline CDR1 is SGHAT and CDR2 is FQNNGV. Trimming took off 5 bases at V and 2 bases at J, with 22 bases between the two ends. The CDR3 sequence is CASSPLGRQGSPYEQYF. CDR3 DNA: TGTGCCAGCAGCCCCCTCGGTAGGCAGGGAAGCCCCTACGAGCAGTACTTC.

The rearrangement joins TRBV6-5 to TRBJ2-7; TRBD1 matches 8 bases. The trim removed 8 bases at V and 2 bases at J, leaving 8 bases unmatched. The V gene's germline CDR1 is MNHEY and CDR2 SVGAGI. This CDR3 spans 14 amino acids. The CDR3 nucleotides are TGTGCCAGCGCCATAACAGGGGGAACCTACGAGCAGTACTTC. This encodes CASAITGGTYEQYF.

The J gene is TRBJ1-6, the V gene TRBV2; 7 bases align to TRBD1. Germline assignment: CDR1 SNHLY and CDR2 FYNNEI. Trimming took 1 base from V and 10 from J; bases not matched to a gene: 4. This CDR3 spans 14 amino acids. The chain's CDR3 is CASSEEGAESPLHF. The CDR3 DNA sequence: TGTGCCAGCAGTGAAGAGGGGGCAGAGTCACCCCTCCACTTT.

The V call is TRBV29-1, the J call TRBJ1-1; 7 bases are shared with TRBD1. After removal of 1 base from V and 1 base from J, the junction contained 6 bases not matched to a gene. Germline V CDR1 and CDR2: SQVTM, ANQGSEA. The length of the CDR3 is 15 residues. The CDR3 nucleotides read TGCAGCGTTGAAGCCTCGGGACAGACGAACACTGAAGCTTTCTTT. Residues: CSVEASGQTNTEAFF.

The rearrangement joins TRBV28 to TRBJ2-1; the match to TRBD1 covers 8 bases. CDR1 and CDR2 from the germline V gene are MDHEN and SYDVKM. Trimming removed 6 bases from V and 8 bases from J; junction bases left unmatched: 6. This CDR3 comprises 13 residues. As DNA, the CDR3 is TGTGCCAGCAGCCCCGGACAGGGCTATGAGCAGTTCTTC. Translation: CASSPGQGYEQFF.

As concerns this clone: At the DNA level, this CDR3 is encoded by other sequences in the same sample as well. This chain connects TRBV6-6 to TRBJ2-7; D might be TRBD1 (5 bases). The CDR3 length is 15 residues. CDR1 and CDR2 (germline): MNHNY, SVGAGI (reference sequence). The ends were cut back, 0 bases at V and 2 bases at J, with 11 bases in the middle. CDR3: CASSYSGTGTYEQYF. The DNA for the CDR3 is TGTGCCAGCAGTTACTCGGGTACAGGTACCTACGAGCAGTACTTC.

The gene calls are TRBV7-3 and TRBJ2-2; 13 bases map to TRBD2. The V segment lost 5 bases and the J segment 6 bases; nucleotides outside the gene matches: 3. This CDR3 is built from 15 residues. From germline, CDR1 is SGHTA and CDR2 FQGTGA. CDR3 loop: CASSRLAGGAGELFF. CDR3 DNA sequence: TGTGCCAGCAGCCGACTAGCGGGAGGAGCCGGGGAGCTGTTTTTT.